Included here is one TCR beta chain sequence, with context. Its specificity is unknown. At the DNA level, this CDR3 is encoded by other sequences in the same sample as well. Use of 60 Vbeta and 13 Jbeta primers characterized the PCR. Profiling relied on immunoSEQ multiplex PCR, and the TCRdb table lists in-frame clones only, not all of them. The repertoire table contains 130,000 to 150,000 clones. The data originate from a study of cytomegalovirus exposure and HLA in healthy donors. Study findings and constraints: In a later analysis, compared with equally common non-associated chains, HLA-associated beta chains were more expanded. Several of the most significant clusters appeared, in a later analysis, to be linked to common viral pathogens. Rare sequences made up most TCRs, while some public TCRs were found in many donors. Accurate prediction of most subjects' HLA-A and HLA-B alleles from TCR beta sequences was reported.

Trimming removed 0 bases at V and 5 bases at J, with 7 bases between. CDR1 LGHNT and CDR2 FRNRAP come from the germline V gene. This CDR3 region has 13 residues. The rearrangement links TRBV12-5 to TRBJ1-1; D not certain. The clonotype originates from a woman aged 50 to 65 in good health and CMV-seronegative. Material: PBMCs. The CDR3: CASGLVGETEAFF. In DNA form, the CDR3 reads TGTGCTAGTGGTTTGGTAGGAGAGACTGAAGCTTTCTTT. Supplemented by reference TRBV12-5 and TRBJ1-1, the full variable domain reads DARVTQTPRHKVTEMGQEVTMRCQPILGHNTVFWYRQTMMQGLELLAYFRNRAPLDDSGMPKDRFSAEMPDATLATLKIQPSEPRDSAVYFCASGLVGETEAFFGQGTRLTVV.